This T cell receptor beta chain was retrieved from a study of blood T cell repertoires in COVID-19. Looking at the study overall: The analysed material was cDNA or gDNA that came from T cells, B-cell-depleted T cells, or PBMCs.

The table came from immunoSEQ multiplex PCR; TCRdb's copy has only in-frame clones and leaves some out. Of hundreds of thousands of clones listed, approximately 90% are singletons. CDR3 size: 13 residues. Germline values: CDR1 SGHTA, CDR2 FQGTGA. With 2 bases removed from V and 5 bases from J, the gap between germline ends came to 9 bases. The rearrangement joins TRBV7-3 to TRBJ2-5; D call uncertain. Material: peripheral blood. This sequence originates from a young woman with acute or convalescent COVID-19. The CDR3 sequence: CASSLEVTETQYF. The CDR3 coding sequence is TGTGCCAGCAGCTTAGAGGTGACCGAGACCCAGTACTTC.